This TCR beta chain comes out of a study of cytomegalovirus exposure and HLA in healthy donors. 60 Vbeta and 13 Jbeta primers were used in PCR. The assay was immunoSEQ multiplex PCR, and TCRdb's table has in-frame clones only and misses some. The sample has roughly 120,000 clones, around 83% seen once. Study-level points and caveats: The authors later found HLA-associated TCR beta chains more clonally expanded than equally common others. Reportedly, diagnosis of cytomegalovirus status by the classifier showed high specificity and sensitivity.

CDR1 and CDR2 from the germline V gene are SGDLS and YYNGEE. There are 17 residues in the CDR3. Trimming removed 0 bases from V and 1 base from J; junction bases left unmatched: 7. The count of this clone is one. Its cognate antigen is unknown. The chain combines TRBV9 with TRBJ1-1, with 9 bases identical to TRBD1. The receptor was derived from a young man in good health and CMV-seropositive. Input material: PBMCs. The CDR3 bases are TGTGCCAGCAGCGTAGGGTTGGCACAGGGGGCGAACACTGAAGCTTTCTTT. Translating gives CASSVGLAQGANTEAFF.